These 12 T cell receptor beta chains share one sample of origin, sequenced in a study of identical twins. Using its own MiXCR run on the 5' RACE reads, TCRdb lists one record per CDR3 protein. The sample comprises about 240,000 distinct CDR3 sequences, more than 9% of which are singletons, and more than 8% rests with the top ten. Sequencing was done on a sample of memory T cells sorted from blood. All receptors come from a man aged 50-59 years in good health.

J is TRBJ2-7 and V is TRBV15, with TRBD1 matching 9 bases. The V and J ends lost 4 bases and 1 base, in that order; junction bases with no gene match: 2. The CDR3 runs 14 residues. CDR1 LNHNV and CDR2 YYDKDF come from the germline V gene (reference sequence). CDR3 nucleotide sequence: TGTGCCACCAGCAAGACAGGGGGGTCCTACGAGCAGTACTTC. Amino acid sequence: CATSKTGGSYEQYF. Full variable domain (missing parts from reference TRBV15 and TRBJ2-7): DAMVIQNPRYQVTQFGKPVTLSCSQTLNHNVMYWYQQKSSQAPKLLFHYYDKDFNNEADTPDNFQSRRPNTSFCFLDIRSPGLGDTAMYLCATSKTGGSYEQYFGPGTRLTVT.

The V gene is TRBV6-2 or TRBV6-3, the J gene TRBJ2-7; no reliable D call. The CDR3 consists of 12 residues. The germline V gene has CDR1 MNHEY and CDR2 SVGEGT. V was clipped by 3 bases and J by 3 bases, with 6 bases between them. In DNA, the CDR3 is TGTGCCAGCAGTTATCTCCGCTACGAGCAGTACTTC. It encodes CASSYLRYEQYF.

This clonotype was picked up many times. V usage is TRBV3-1 and J usage is TRBJ2-5; D possibly uses TRBD1 or TRBD2 (6 bases each). Germline V lookup: CDR1 LGHDT, CDR2 YNNKEL (reference sequence). The CDR3 is 12 residues long. V shed 4 bases and J shed 6 bases, with 9 bases lying between them. CDR3 region: CASSRGAQTQYF. CDR3 sequence (DNA): TGTGCCAGCAGCCGGGGGGCGCAGACCCAGTACTTC.

This clonotype occurred many times. This chain uses TRBV5-5 with TRBJ2-5; weak D call: TRBD2 (5 bases). Trimming removed 2 bases at V and 5 bases at J, with 10 bases between. This CDR3 comprises 13 residues. Germline-derived CDR1 and CDR2 are SGHKS and YYEKEE (reference sequence). For the CDR3, the DNA is TGTGCCAGCAGCTTAACCGGGGAGGAGACCCAGTACTTC. Translated, it gives CASSLTGEETQYF.

This clonotype was counted many times. The chain carries TRBV11-2 and TRBJ2-7; 11 positions agree with TRBD2. V shed 5 bases, J shed 1 base, and the junction held 4 bases outside the gene matches. CDR3 length equals 15 residues. Germline lookup yields CDR1 SGHAT and CDR2 FQNNGV. The CDR3 region is CASSITSGSSYEQYF. For the CDR3, the DNA is TGTGCCAGCAGCATAACTAGCGGGAGTTCCTACGAGCAGTACTTC.

This chain connects TRBV6-2 or TRBV6-3 to TRBJ1-5; D is possibly TRBD1 (5 bases). The CDR3 has 14 residues. Germline V gene data show CDR1 as MNHEY and CDR2 as SVGEGT. Trimming left V 0 bases short and J 11 bases short, with 14 bases between. The DNA for the CDR3 is TGTGCCAGCAGTTACTCGATGGGCCCCAGGGCCCAGCATTTT. Amino acids: CASSYSMGPRAQHF.

A few counts support this clonotype. V gene TRBV6-2 or TRBV6-3 combines with J gene TRBJ2-7; tentatively, D is TRBD1 (6 bases). From germline, CDR1 is MNHEY and CDR2 SVGEGT. V was trimmed by 6 bases and J by 6 bases, leaving 24 bases between them. The CDR3 runs 16 residues. Written as DNA, the CDR3 is TGTGCCAGCAGGGACTCCCCGGGACAACGTTCGTCCGAGCAGTACTTC. Translation gives CASRDSPGQRSSEQYF.

The V gene is TRBV12-3 or TRBV12-4, the J gene TRBJ2-2; tentatively, D is TRBD1 (6 bases). The CDR3 length is 14 residues. The V end was cut by 7 bases, the J end by 3 bases, with 12 bases between. The CDR3 is CASTFTGYTGELFF. The DNA for the CDR3 is TGTGCCAGCACCTTTACAGGGTACACCGGGGAGCTGTTTTTT.

Ten or more counts support this clonotype. V is TRBV4-3 and J is TRBJ2-5; D might be TRBD1 (5 bases). CDR1 LGHNA and CDR2 YSLEER come from the germline V gene. This CDR3 has 15 amino acids. V dropped 0 bases and J dropped 5 bases, with 13 bases sitting between them. DNA for the CDR3: TGCGCCAGCAGCCAAGATCTGGGGCTGCGGGAGACCCAGTACTTC. This codes for CASSQDLGLRETQYF.

This clonotype was recorded a few times. The rearrangement links TRBV27 to TRBJ2-3, with unresolved D. The CDR3 totals 14 residues. V lost 3 bases, J lost 7 bases, and 14 bases lay in between. Germline V CDR1 and CDR2: MNHEY, SMNVEV (reference sequence). In DNA form, the CDR3 reads TGTGCCAGCAGTTTCACAAACTCCTTCTATACGCAGTATTTT. Protein sequence: CASSFTNSFYTQYF.

The chain couples TRBV20-1 to TRBJ2-1, with 9 bases matching TRBD2. The CDR3 sequence is 14 residues long. CDR1 and CDR2 from the germline V gene are DFQATT and SNEGSKA (reference sequence). Germline trimming cut 4 bases from V and 2 bases from J; bases unmatched to any gene: 3. The CDR3 sequence: CSATLAGAYNEQFF. Here the CDR3 DNA reads TGCAGTGCTACCTTAGCGGGAGCCTACAATGAGCAGTTCTTC.

This clonotype turned up a few times. The J gene is TRBJ2-7, the V gene TRBV10-2, with TRBD1 matching over 8 bases. J was trimmed by 0 bases and V by 0 bases; bases with no gene match: 7. CDR1 and CDR2 (germline): WSHSY, SAAADI. CDR3 size: 17 residues. The CDR3 nucleotides are TGCGCCAGCAGTGAGTCGGGGATAGGGACAGGCTCCTACGAGCAGTACTTC. This sequence encodes CASSESGIGTGSYEQYF.